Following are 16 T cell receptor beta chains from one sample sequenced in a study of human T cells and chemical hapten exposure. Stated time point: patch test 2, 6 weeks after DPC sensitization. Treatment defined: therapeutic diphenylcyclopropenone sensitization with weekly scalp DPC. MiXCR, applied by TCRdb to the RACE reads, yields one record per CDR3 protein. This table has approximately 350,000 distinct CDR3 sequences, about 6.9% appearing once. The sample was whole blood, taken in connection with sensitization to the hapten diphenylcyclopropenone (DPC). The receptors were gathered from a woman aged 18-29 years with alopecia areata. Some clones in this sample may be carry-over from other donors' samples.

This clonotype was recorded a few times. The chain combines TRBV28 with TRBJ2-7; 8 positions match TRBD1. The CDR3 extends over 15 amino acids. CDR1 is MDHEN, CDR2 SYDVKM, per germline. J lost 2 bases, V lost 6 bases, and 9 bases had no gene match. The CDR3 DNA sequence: TGTGCCAGCAGCACGAGGCGACAGGGGACCTACGAGCAGTACTTC. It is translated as CASSTRRQGTYEQYF.

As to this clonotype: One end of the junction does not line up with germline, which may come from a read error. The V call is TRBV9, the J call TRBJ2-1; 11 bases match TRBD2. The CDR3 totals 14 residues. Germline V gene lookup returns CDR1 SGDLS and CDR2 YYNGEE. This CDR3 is CASSVGTSGFKEVF. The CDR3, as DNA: TGTGCCAGCAGCGTAGGGACTAGCGGGTTTAAAGAGGTCTTC.

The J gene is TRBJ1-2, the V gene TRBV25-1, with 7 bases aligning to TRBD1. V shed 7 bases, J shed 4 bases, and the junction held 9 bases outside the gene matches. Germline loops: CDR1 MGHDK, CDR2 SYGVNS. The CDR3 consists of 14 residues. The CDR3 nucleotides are TGTGCCAGCATCGACGACAGGGCTCCCTATGGCTACACCTTC. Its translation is CASIDDRAPYGYTF.

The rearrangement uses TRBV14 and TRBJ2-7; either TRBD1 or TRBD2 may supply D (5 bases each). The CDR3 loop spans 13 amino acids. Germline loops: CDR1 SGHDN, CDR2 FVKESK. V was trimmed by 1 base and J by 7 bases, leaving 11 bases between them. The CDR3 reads CASSQAGRTEQYF. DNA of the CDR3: TGTGCCAGCAGCCAAGCGGGGCGGACGGAGCAGTACTTC.

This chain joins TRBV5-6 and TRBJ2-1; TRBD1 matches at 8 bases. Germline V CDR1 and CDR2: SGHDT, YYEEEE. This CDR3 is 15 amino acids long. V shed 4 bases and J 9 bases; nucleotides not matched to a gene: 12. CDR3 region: CASSAGTGQIGEQFF. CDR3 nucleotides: TGTGCCAGCAGCGCCGGGACAGGACAAATTGGTGAGCAGTTCTTC.

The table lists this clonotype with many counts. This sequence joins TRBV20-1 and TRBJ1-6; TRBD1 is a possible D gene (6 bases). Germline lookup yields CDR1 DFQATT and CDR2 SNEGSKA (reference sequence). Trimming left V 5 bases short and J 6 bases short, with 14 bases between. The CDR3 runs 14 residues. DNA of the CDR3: TGCAGTGCTCCCAGGCAGGGGAGTAATTCACCCCTCCACTTT. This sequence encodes CSAPRQGSNSPLHF.

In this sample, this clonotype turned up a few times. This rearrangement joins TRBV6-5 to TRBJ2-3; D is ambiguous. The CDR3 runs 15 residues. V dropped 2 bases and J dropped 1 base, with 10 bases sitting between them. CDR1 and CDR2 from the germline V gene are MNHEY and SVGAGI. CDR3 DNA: TGTGCCAGCAGTTACCGGGTGGCAGGCACAGATACGCAGTATTTT. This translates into CASSYRVAGTDTQYF.

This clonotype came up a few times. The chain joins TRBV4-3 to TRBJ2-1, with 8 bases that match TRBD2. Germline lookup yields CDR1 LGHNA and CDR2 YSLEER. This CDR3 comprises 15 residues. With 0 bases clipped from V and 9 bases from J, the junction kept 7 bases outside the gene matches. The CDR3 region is CASSQDMAGGAEQFF. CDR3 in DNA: TGCGCCAGCAGCCAAGATATGGCGGGGGGCGCTGAGCAGTTCTTC.

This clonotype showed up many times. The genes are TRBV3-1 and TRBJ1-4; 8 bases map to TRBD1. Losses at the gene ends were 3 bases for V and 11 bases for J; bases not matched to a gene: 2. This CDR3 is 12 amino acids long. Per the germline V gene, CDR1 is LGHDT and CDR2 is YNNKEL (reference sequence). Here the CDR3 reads CASSQTGEKLFF. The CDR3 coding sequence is TGTGCCAGCAGCCAGACAGGGGAGAAACTGTTTTTT.

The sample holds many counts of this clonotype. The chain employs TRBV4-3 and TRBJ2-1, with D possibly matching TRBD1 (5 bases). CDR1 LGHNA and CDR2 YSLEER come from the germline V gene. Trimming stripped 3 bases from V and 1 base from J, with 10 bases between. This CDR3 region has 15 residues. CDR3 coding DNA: TGCGCCAGCAGCCAGTCAAGACAGTCCTACAATGAGCAGTTCTTC. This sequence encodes CASSQSRQSYNEQFF.

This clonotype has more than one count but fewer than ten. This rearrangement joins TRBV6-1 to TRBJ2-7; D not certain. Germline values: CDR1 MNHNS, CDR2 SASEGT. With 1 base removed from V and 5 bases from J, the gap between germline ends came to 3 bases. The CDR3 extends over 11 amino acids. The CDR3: CASSEGHEQYF. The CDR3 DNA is TGTGCCAGCAGTGAAGGGCACGAGCAGTACTTC.

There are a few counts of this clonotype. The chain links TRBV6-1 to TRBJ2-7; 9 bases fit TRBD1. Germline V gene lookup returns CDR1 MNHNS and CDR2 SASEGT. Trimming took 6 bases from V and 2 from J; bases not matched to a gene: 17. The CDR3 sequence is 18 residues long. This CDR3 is CASSRRTGEPSQPYEQYF. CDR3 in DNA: TGTGCCAGCAGCCGAAGGACAGGGGAGCCTAGTCAGCCCTACGAGCAGTACTTC.

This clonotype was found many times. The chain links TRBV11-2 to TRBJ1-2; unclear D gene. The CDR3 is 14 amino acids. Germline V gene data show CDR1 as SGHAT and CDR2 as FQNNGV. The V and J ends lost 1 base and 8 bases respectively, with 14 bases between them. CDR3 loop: CASSLVLYPQGYTF. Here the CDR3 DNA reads TGTGCCAGCAGCTTAGTCCTATACCCACAGGGCTACACCTTC.

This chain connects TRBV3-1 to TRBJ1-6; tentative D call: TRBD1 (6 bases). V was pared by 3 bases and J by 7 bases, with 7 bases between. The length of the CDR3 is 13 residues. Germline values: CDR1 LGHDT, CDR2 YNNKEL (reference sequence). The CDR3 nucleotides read TGTGCCAGCAGCCAGACAGGCAATTCACCCCTCCACTTT. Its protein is CASSQTGNSPLHF.

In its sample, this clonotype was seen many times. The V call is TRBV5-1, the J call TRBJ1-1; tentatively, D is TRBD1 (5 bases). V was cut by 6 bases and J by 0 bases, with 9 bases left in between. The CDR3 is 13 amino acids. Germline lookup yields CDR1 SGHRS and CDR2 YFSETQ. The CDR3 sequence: CASKGEMNTEAFF. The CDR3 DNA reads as TGCGCCAGCAAAGGGGAGATGAACACTGAAGCTTTCTTT.

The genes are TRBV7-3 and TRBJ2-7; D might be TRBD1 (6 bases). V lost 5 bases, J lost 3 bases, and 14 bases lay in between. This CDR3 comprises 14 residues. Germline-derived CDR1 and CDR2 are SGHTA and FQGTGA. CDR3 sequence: CASSPHEGDYEQYF. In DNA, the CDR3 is TGTGCCAGCAGCCCCCACGAGGGGGACTACGAGCAGTACTTC.